These 25 T cell receptor beta chains share one sample of origin, sequenced in a study of blood T cell repertoires in COVID-19 (dated by TCRdb to between 2020 and 2021). The library was made by the immunoSEQ multiplex PCR assay. Entries here come from immuneACCESS through TCRdb and include only in-frame sequences with V and J called. Some clones fail to appear in such tables; in the studies checked, an unresolved V gene covers under half of the shortfall, and the cause of the remainder is unknown. This sample is represented by 35,000 to 50,000 clones; under 90% of them were singletons. The top ten constitute over 4% of the sample. Sequenced input: peripheral blood. The source is a woman in her 70s with acute or convalescent COVID-19.

The chain carries TRBV28 and TRBJ2-7, with 7 nucleotides matching TRBD1. Germline values: CDR1 MDHEN, CDR2 SYDVKM. Trimming at V came to 4 bases and at J to 3 bases, leaving 9 bases not matched to a gene. The CDR3 runs to 15 residues. The CDR3 protein is CASSSAGTAFYEQYF. The CDR3 DNA sequence: TGTGCCAGCAGTTCAGCCGGGACAGCATTCTACGAGCAGTACTTC.

The rearrangement joins TRBV9 to TRBJ2-1; 9 positions agree with TRBD2. V trimming: 2 bases; J trimming: 4 bases; junction bases outside the gene matches: 4. The CDR3 has 15 residues. Germline V gene lookup returns CDR1 SGDLS and CDR2 YYNGEE. CDR3 sequence (DNA): TGTGCCAGCAGCGTCGAGCGGGAGGCTTACAATGAGCAGTTCTTC. It codes for CASSVEREAYNEQFF.

The V gene is TRBV28, the J gene TRBJ1-3; D unresolved. The germline V gene encodes CDR1 MDHEN and CDR2 SYDVKM. V lost 4 bases and J lost 0, with 10 bases in between. The CDR3 is 15 residues long. This CDR3 is CASSSGGSSGNTIYF. DNA for the CDR3: TGTGCCAGCAGTTCTGGCGGCAGCTCTGGAAACACCATATATTTT.

This rearrangement joins TRBV11-2 to TRBJ2-2; a weak D match, TRBD1 (6 bases). The germline CDR1 and CDR2 sequences are SGHAT and FQNNGV. Trimming cost V 1 base and J 6 bases, with 15 bases left between them. The CDR3 has 16 amino acids. The CDR3 DNA reads as TGTGCCAGCAGCTTAGCAGGGGCGTTAGTTCCCGGGGAGCTGTTTTTT. Its translation: CASSLAGALVPGELFF.

The rearrangement links TRBV18 to TRBJ2-1; 9 nucleotides line up with TRBD1. The V segment lost 2 bases and the J segment 0 bases; nucleotides outside the gene matches: 2. Germline V CDR1 and CDR2: KGHSH, LQKENI. There are 16 residues in the CDR3. For the CDR3, the DNA is TGTGCCAGCTCACCAAGGACAGGGGACTCCTACAATGAGCAGTTCTTC. Translation: CASSPRTGDSYNEQFF.

The chain links TRBV29-1 to TRBJ2-1, with 13 bases aligning to TRBD2. The CDR3 runs 16 residues. Germline CDR1 and CDR2: SQVTM and ANQGSEA. V lost 7 bases and J lost 3; bases outside the gene matches: 9. The CDR3 loop is CSATGTSGNRYNEQFF. The CDR3 DNA sequence: TGCAGCGCTACCGGGACTAGCGGGAACCGCTACAATGAGCAGTTCTTC.

The V call is TRBV9, the J call TRBJ2-3, with 8 positions matching TRBD2. The CDR3 runs 15 residues. V lost 1 base, J lost 2 bases, and 3 bases stayed unmatched. Germline loops: CDR1 SGDLS, CDR2 YYNGEE. This CDR3 is CASSVFGGVTDTQYF. Here the CDR3 DNA reads TGTGCCAGCAGCGTATTCGGGGGGGTCACAGATACGCAGTATTTT. The variable domain in full, completed from reference TRBV9 and TRBJ2-3, reads DSGVTQTPKHLITATGQRVTLRCSPRSGDLSVYWYQQSLDQGLQFLIQYYNGEERAKGNILERFSAQQFPDLHSELNLSSLELGDSALYFCASSVFGGVTDTQYFGPGTRLTVL.

This chain's CDR3 is CATSVAGMEINEQFF. The CDR3, as DNA: TGTGCCACCAGTGTAGCGGGAATGGAAATCAATGAGCAGTTCTTC. The chain carries TRBV24-1 and TRBJ2-1; TRBD2 matches 8 bases. V lost 5 bases and J lost 6; bases outside the gene matches: 8. Per germline, CDR1 KGHDR and CDR2 SFDVKD. The CDR3 has 15 amino acids.

CDR3 DNA: TGTGCCATTAAAACCGGGACAACCAACACTGAAGCTTTCTTT. Protein: CAIKTGTTNTEAFF. The V and J genes are TRBV19 and TRBJ1-1; possible D gene TRBD1, 6 bases. The CDR3 contains 14 residues. V shed 10 bases and J shed 2 bases, with 17 bases lying between them. Looked up from germline, CDR1 is LNHDA and CDR2 is SQIVND (reference sequence).

The table lists this clone with a count of one. This chain joins TRBV6-5 and TRBJ1-2, with D maybe TRBD1 (6 bases). Trimming pared 10 bases from V and 1 base from J, leaving 16 bases between. Germline-derived CDR1 and CDR2 are MNHEY and SVGAGI. This CDR3 spans 14 amino acids. The CDR3 nucleotides are TGTGCCACCCTGGAGGGGGGGATTAACTATGGCTACACCTTC. Residues: CATLEGGINYGYTF.

The chain links TRBV5-1 to TRBJ2-2, with 12 bases aligning to TRBD2. The germline CDR1 and CDR2 sequences are SGHRS and YFSETQ. V trimming: 2 bases; J trimming: 0 bases; junction bases outside the gene matches: 8. The CDR3 is made up of 19 amino acids. CDR3 loop: CASSFSLWTSGTNTGELFF. The CDR3 DNA sequence: TGCGCCAGCAGCTTCAGTTTATGGACTAGCGGGACGAACACCGGGGAGCTGTTTTTT.

This CDR3 reads CASSPLGSTREETQYF. In DNA form, the CDR3 reads TGTGCCAGCAGCCCCCTTGGGTCAACGCGGGAGGAGACCCAGTACTTC. The V call is TRBV7-9, the J call TRBJ2-5, with 7 positions matching TRBD2. V dropped 5 bases and J dropped 5; count of bases not matched to a gene: 14. Germline V gives CDR1 SEHNR, CDR2 FQNEAQ (reference sequence). This CDR3 is 16 amino acids long.

The V gene is TRBV5-8, the J gene TRBJ2-1, with 10 bases aligning to TRBD2. The germline gives CDR1 SGHTS, CDR2 YDEGEE. CDR3 length equals 14 residues. With 6 bases clipped from V and 12 bases from J, the junction kept 12 bases outside the gene matches. The CDR3 region is CASTALAGGSRQFF. CDR3 DNA: TGTGCCAGCACCGCTTTAGCGGGAGGTTCCCGGCAGTTCTTC. Full variable domain (remainder filled in from reference TRBV5-8 and TRBJ2-1): EAGVTQSPTHLIKTRGQQATLRCSPISGHTSVYWYQQALGLGLQFLLWYDEGEERNRGNFPPRFSGRQFPNYSSELNVNALELEDSALYLCASTALAGGSRQFFGPGTRLTVL.

This chain connects TRBV1 to TRBJ2-5; the table names TRBD2, a call not compared with the DNA. TRBV1 is classified as a pseudogene. This CDR3 spans 15 amino acids. The CDR3 loop is CTSSRGLAGQETQYF. The CDR3 bases are TGCACCAGCAGCCGGGGACTAGCGGGGCAAGAGACCCAGTACTTC.

The CDR3 coding sequence is TGTGCCACCAGCAGAGTTCGGACAGCCAACACTGAAGCTTTCTTT. Residues: CATSRVRTANTEAFF. The chain couples TRBV15 to TRBJ1-1, with D tentatively TRBD1 (6 bases). CDR1 is LNHNV, CDR2 YYDKDF, per germline (reference sequence). CDR3 length equals 15 residues. The germline V and J ends were trimmed by 1 base and 2 bases, with 11 bases remaining between them.

This chain connects TRBV20-1 to TRBJ2-7; possibly TRBD1 for D (6 bases). The ends were cut back, 3 bases at V and 2 bases at J, with 17 bases in the middle. The CDR3 contains 15 residues. Per the germline V gene, CDR1 is DFQATT and CDR2 is SNEGSKA (reference sequence). CDR3 nucleotides: TGCAGTGCTAGTGATGACAGGCTTACGGCCTACGAGCAGTACTTC. It encodes CSASDDRLTAYEQYF.

This chain links TRBV29-1 with TRBJ2-7; the match to TRBD1 covers 7 bases. CDR1 is SQVTM and CDR2 is ANQGSEA in the germline V gene. CDR3 length: 11 residues. The J segment lost 6 bases and the V segment lost 5 bases, leaving 4 bases of the junction unmatched. In DNA form, the CDR3 reads TGCAGCGTTAAGAGGGGGCTCGAGCAGTACTTC. Translation: CSVKRGLEQYF.

V is TRBV6-5 and J is TRBJ1-2, with TRBD1 as a possible D gene (6 bases). The length of the CDR3 is 15 residues. The germline CDR1 and CDR2 sequences are MNHEY and SVGAGI. Trimming removed 0 bases at V and 4 bases at J, with 12 bases between. CDR3 bases: TGTGCCAGCAGTTACTCGTCAGGGGCTGGCTATGGCTACACCTTC. Translated: CASSYSSGAGYGYTF.

V gene TRBV30 combines with J gene TRBJ1-1; D uncertain. The CDR3 has 13 residues. V was clipped by 4 bases and J by 7 bases, with 16 bases between them. CDR1 and CDR2 from the germline V gene are GTSNPN and SVGIG (reference sequence). For the CDR3, the DNA is TGTGCCTGGAACCTCGGCAGGATTTTTGAAGCTTTCTTT. This gives the protein CAWNLGRIFEAFF.

The chain recombines TRBV11-3 with TRBJ2-5; 12 positions agree with TRBD2. The CDR3 spans 15 residues. V shed 5 bases and J 4 bases; nucleotides not matched to a gene: 5. Germline V gives CDR1 SGHNT, CDR2 YENEEA. CDR3: CASSLAGGDLETQYF. The CDR3, as DNA: TGTGCCAGCAGCCTAGCGGGAGGGGACTTAGAGACCCAGTACTTC.

The table lists this clone with a few counts. This chain connects TRBV7-9 to TRBJ1-1; D is uncertain. Germline CDR1 SEHNR, CDR2 FQNEAQ (reference sequence). The CDR3 sequence is 13 residues long. The germline V and J ends were trimmed by 3 bases and 3 bases, with 8 bases remaining between them. As DNA, the CDR3 is TGTGCCAGCAGCTTCGAACGGGACACTGAAGCTTTCTTT. Protein: CASSFERDTEAFF.

The V call is TRBV3-1 (or the pseudogene TRBV3-2), the J call TRBJ2-7; 9 bases fit TRBD2. The J segment lost 0 bases and the V segment lost 0 bases, leaving 9 bases of the junction unmatched. The CDR3 has 18 residues. CDR1 and CDR2 (germline): LGHDT, YNNKEL (reference sequence). Written as DNA, the CDR3 is TGTGCCAGCAGCCAAGAGTGGTGGATAGCGGGAGACTCCTACGAGCAGTACTTC. It codes for CASSQEWWIAGDSYEQYF.

The chain couples TRBV28 to TRBJ2-5; the D gene is possibly TRBD2 (6 bases). CDR1 and CDR2 from the germline V gene are MDHEN and SYDVKM. This CDR3 has 15 amino acids. V was pared by 7 bases and J by 2 bases, with 17 bases between. The CDR3 spells CASTAGLTPQETQYF. Written as DNA, the CDR3 is TGTGCCAGCACAGCGGGTCTTACCCCTCAAGAGACCCAGTACTTC.

The V gene is TRBV6-6, the J gene TRBJ1-5, with D maybe TRBD1 (5 bases). The CDR3 length is 16 residues. The ends were cut back, 3 bases at V and 2 bases at J, with 14 bases in the middle. Germline V gene sequence: CDR1 MNHNY, CDR2 SVGAGI (reference sequence). CDR3 DNA: TGTGCCAGCAGTTATCGAAATTCAGGGCGCAATCAGCCCCAGCATTTT. Its translation: CASSYRNSGRNQPQHF.

The rearrangement uses TRBV7-2 and TRBJ2-7, with 7 bases lining up with TRBD1. With V trimmed by 5 bases and J by 4 bases, 17 bases remained unmatched. The germline V gene encodes CDR1 SGHTA and CDR2 FQGNSA. The CDR3 contains 17 residues. The chain's CDR3 is CASSNRDSTVFQYEQYF. In DNA form, the CDR3 reads TGTGCCAGCAGCAATCGGGACAGCACTGTTTTTCAGTACGAGCAGTACTTC.